One and the same sample provided the 21 T cell receptor beta chains below, sequenced in a study of cytomegalovirus exposure and HLA in healthy donors. Both 60 Vbeta primers and 13 Jbeta primers went into the PCR. Sequencing was performed with immunoSEQ multiplex PCR; in TCRdb, only in-frame clones are kept and a portion is missing. Among fewer than 200,000 clones, approximately 81% were seen once, and the ten largest hold about 2.3%. The material sequenced was PBMCs. All receptors derive from a female donor in good health and CMV-seronegative.

The chain uses TRBV28 and TRBJ1-1, with a possible D match to TRBD1 (6 bases). The CDR3 sequence is 14 residues long. V lost 4 bases and J 3 bases, leaving 12 bases between the germline ends. Germline CDR1 is MDHEN and CDR2 is SYDVKM. The CDR3 nucleotides are TGTGCCAGCAGTTCGGGAACAGGGTACACTGAAGCTTTCTTT. Amino acid sequence: CASSSGTGYTEAFF.

V is TRBV2 and J is TRBJ2-1; 8 bases align to TRBD2. CDR1 and CDR2 (germline): SNHLY, FYNNEI. The CDR3 spans 14 residues. Losses at the gene ends were 5 bases for V and 4 bases for J; bases not matched to a gene: 4. In DNA form, the CDR3 reads TGTGCCAGCAGTTGGCTAGCGGGTTACAATGAGCAGTTCTTC. Encoded protein: CASSWLAGYNEQFF.

The chain is built from TRBV4-3 and TRBJ2-1, with 11 nucleotides matching TRBD2. The V gene's germline CDR1 is LGHNA and CDR2 YSLEER. V lost 4 bases to trimming and J lost 5 bases; unmatched junction nucleotides: 4. The CDR3 extends over 15 amino acids. CDR3: CASSLTSGNHNEQFF. Written as DNA, the CDR3 is TGCGCCAGCAGCCTGACTAGCGGGAACCACAATGAGCAGTTCTTC.

The chain employs TRBV4-2 and TRBJ2-7, with 9 bases that match TRBD1. The CDR3 extends over 14 amino acids. J lost 3 bases, V lost 2 bases, and 2 bases had no gene match. In germline, CDR1 is LGHNA, CDR2 YNFKEQ. The CDR3 loop reads CASSQSDRGYEQYF. The DNA for the CDR3 is TGTGCCAGCAGCCAATCGGACAGGGGCTACGAGCAGTACTTC.

CDR3 amino acids: CASSPPLQGTREKLFF. As DNA, the CDR3 is TGTGCCAGCAGTCCACCTCTCCAGGGAACACGAGAAAAACTGTTTTTT. The V and J genes are TRBV28 and TRBJ1-4, with D possibly TRBD1 on 5 matching bases. V was cut by 5 bases and J by 8 bases, with 21 bases left in between. The CDR3 length is 16 residues. CDR1 is MDHEN and CDR2 is SYDVKM in the germline V gene.

This chain links TRBV28 with TRBJ2-5, with no clear D. Germline CDR1 reads MDHEN; CDR2 reads SYDVKM. The CDR3 length is 15 residues. V was clipped by 2 bases and J by 4 bases, with 14 bases between them. The CDR3 protein is CASSLIYSRGETQYF. The CDR3 bases are TGTGCCAGCAGTTTAATCTATTCTCGAGGAGAGACCCAGTACTTC.

This clone was seen more than once but under ten times. J is TRBJ1-3 and V is TRBV6-5, with 8 nucleotides matching TRBD1. V lost 6 bases and J lost 2; bases outside the gene matches: 6. CDR1 is MNHEY and CDR2 is SVGAGI in the germline V gene. The CDR3 runs to 15 residues. CDR3: CASRSMTGAGNTIYF. The CDR3 DNA sequence: TGTGCCAGCAGAAGTATGACAGGGGCTGGAAACACCATATATTTT.

This chain uses TRBV27 with TRBJ1-5; TRBD1 agrees at 7 bases. V lost 5 bases and J lost 0; bases outside the gene matches: 4. The length of the CDR3 is 15 residues. CDR1 is MNHEY and CDR2 is SMNVEV in the germline V gene (reference sequence). The CDR3 loop reads CASSRQGYSNQPQHF. The CDR3 DNA reads TGTGCCAGCAGTAGACAGGGCTATAGCAATCAGCCCCAGCATTTT.

The chain uses TRBV7-9 and TRBJ1-1, with a possible D match to TRBD1 (5 bases). The V end was cut by 5 bases, the J end by 0 bases, with 19 bases between. This CDR3 region has 17 residues. CDR1 and CDR2 from the germline V gene are SEHNR and FQNEAQ (reference sequence). Here the CDR3 DNA reads TGTGCCAGCAGCGCGAAGCCAGGGAAAGGGTTGAACACTGAAGCTTTCTTT. Translating it yields CASSAKPGKGLNTEAFF.

This chain joins TRBV2 and TRBJ1-5; D not resolved. The CDR3 sequence is 11 residues long. Germline CDR1 SNHLY, CDR2 FYNNEI. V was pared by 6 bases and J by 6 bases, with 6 bases between. The CDR3 loop reads CASSLGQPQHF. The CDR3 nucleotides read TGTGCCAGCAGCCTAGGTCAGCCCCAGCATTTT.

V usage is TRBV9 and J usage is TRBJ2-5; 8 nucleotides match TRBD2. CDR3 length: 13 amino acids. V was clipped by 0 bases and J by 7 bases; unmatched bases: 2. From germline, CDR1 is SGDLS and CDR2 YYNGEE. In DNA, the CDR3 is TGTGCCAGCAGCGTAGATGCGGGGGGGACCCAGTACTTC. It encodes CASSVDAGGTQYF.

This clone occurred a few times. The rearrangement uses TRBV11-3 and TRBJ1-3, with D perhaps TRBD1 (5 bases). Trimming stripped 5 bases from V and 5 bases from J, with 13 bases between. Germline V CDR1 and CDR2: SGHNT, YENEEA. This CDR3 is built from 14 residues. CDR3 amino acids: CASSSGGSRNTIYF. CDR3 bases: TGTGCCAGCAGCAGCGGGGGAAGCCGAAACACCATATATTTT.

The rearrangement uses TRBV6-6 and TRBJ2-7; 11 bases line up with TRBD2. Germline V gene sequence: CDR1 MNHNY, CDR2 SVGAGI (reference sequence). The CDR3 consists of 14 residues. With 5 bases clipped from V and 4 bases from J, the junction kept 4 bases outside the gene matches. CDR3 sequence: CASSKLAGEYEQYF. The CDR3 DNA sequence: TGTGCCAGCAGTAAACTAGCGGGAGAATACGAGCAGTACTTC.

This clone was counted only a few times. The chain joins TRBV28 to TRBJ1-5; weak D call: TRBD1 (6 bases). The CDR3 runs 15 residues. The germline V gene encodes CDR1 MDHEN and CDR2 SYDVKM. V lost 7 bases and J 5 bases, leaving 18 bases between the germline ends. The DNA for the CDR3 is TGTGCCAGCACCAAACCCACAGGGCGGGATCAGCCCCAGCATTTT. This gives the protein CASTKPTGRDQPQHF.

This clone has just a few counts. The chain links TRBV21-1 to TRBJ2-2; the table assigns TRBD1, which was not confirmed against the DNA. TRBV21-1 is shown as a pseudogene. The length of the CDR3 is 14 residues. Written as DNA, the CDR3 is TGTGCCAGCAGCACCCCAGGGGTTCTCGGGGAGCTGTTTTTT. It yields the protein CASSTPGVLGELFF.

CDR3 region: CASSHPGTGGQPQHF. The DNA of the CDR3 is TGTGCCAGCAGCCATCCCGGGACAGGCGGTCAGCCCCAGCATTTT. The V gene is TRBV4-2, the J gene TRBJ1-5, with 8 bases fitting TRBD1. J gave up 6 bases and V 3 bases, and 7 bases lay outside the gene matches. CDR1 is LGHNA and CDR2 is YNFKEQ in the germline V gene. The CDR3 covers 15 residues.

The gene calls are TRBV6-5 and TRBJ1-1; possibly TRBD1 for D (6 bases). V lost 5 bases, J lost 11 bases, and 15 bases lay in between. The CDR3 is made up of 12 amino acids. Germline V gives CDR1 MNHEY, CDR2 SVGAGI. DNA for the CDR3: TGTGCCAGCAGTGCTAAACAGGGAGGGGCTTTCTTT. Translation: CASSAKQGGAFF.

This chain uses TRBV19 with TRBJ2-1, with TRBD1 matching 8 bases. From germline, CDR1 is LNHDA and CDR2 SQIVND (reference sequence). The CDR3 spans 14 residues. J lost 10 bases, V lost 0 bases, and 5 bases had no gene match. CDR3 residues: CASSIDGDRNEQFF. In DNA form, the CDR3 reads TGTGCCAGTAGTATAGATGGGGACAGGAACGAGCAGTTCTTC. Filled out from reference TRBV19 and TRBJ2-1, the complete variable domain reads DGGITQSPKYLFRKEGQNVTLSCEQNLNHDAMYWYRQDPGQGLRLIYYSQIVNDFQKGDIAEGYSVSREKKESFPLTVTSAQKNPTAFYLCASSIDGDRNEQFFGPGTRLTVL.

This chain connects TRBV5-6 to TRBJ2-5; weak D call: TRBD1 (5 bases). CDR3 length: 11 residues. V dropped 0 bases and J dropped 12 bases, with 9 bases sitting between them. Germline V gives CDR1 SGHDT, CDR2 YYEEEE. DNA for the CDR3: TGTGCCAGCAGCTTGGGGGGCAGGGAGTACTTC. Protein sequence: CASSLGGREYF.

This clone has a single count. This chain joins TRBV15 and TRBJ1-1; D perhaps matches TRBD1 (5 bases). CDR3 size: 15 residues. Germline V gene data show CDR1 as LNHNV and CDR2 as YYDKDF (reference sequence). V dropped 1 base and J dropped 5 bases, with 14 bases sitting between them. The CDR3 loop is CATSRARGWMTEAFF. The CDR3 region has the DNA TGTGCCACCAGCAGAGCCCGGGGGTGGATGACTGAAGCTTTCTTT. Full variable domain (remainder filled in from reference TRBV15 and TRBJ1-1): DAMVIQNPRYQVTQFGKPVTLSCSQTLNHNVMYWYQQKSSQAPKLLFHYYDKDFNNEADTPDNFQSRRPNTSFCFLDIRSPGLGDTAMYLCATSRARGWMTEAFFGQGTRLTVV.

V is TRBV15 and J is TRBJ1-2; D unresolved. V gave up 3 bases and J gave up 4 bases, with 12 bases separating them. The CDR3 is 14 residues long. Germline values: CDR1 LNHNV, CDR2 YYDKDF (reference sequence). Here the CDR3 reads CATSSIRGAYGYTF. As DNA, the CDR3 is TGTGCCACCAGCAGTATCCGGGGTGCCTATGGCTACACCTTC.